The entry below gives a single T cell receptor (beta chain) sequence along with its context. This clonotype was counted at least ten times. The antigen it binds to is not known. No base qualities exist here, and no much larger clone lies one base off it. This sample was taken from a study of human T cells and chemical hapten exposure (dated by TCRdb to the early 2020s). General notes on the study: For sensitization, 2% DPC in acetone was applied to a 2 cm by 2 cm area of upper inner arm skin. Most of the patients in the cohort were female, and the cohort covered alopecia areata with under or over 50% scalp involvement, alopecia totalis and alopecia universalis. This study followed changes in the peripheral blood TCR repertoire in vivo during primary and secondary sensitization of alopecia patients to the hapten diphenylcyclopropenone (DPC). The libraries were sequenced as a pool, and the TCR yield per sample differed mostly because of small variations in library volumes within the pool. Patch testing was done on the upper back using Finn chambers containing 0.01% DPC, and results were scored after 6 days according to International Contact Dermatitis Research Group standards. Patient blood was sampled pre-sensitization (week 0) and at 2, 6 and about 24 weeks after DPC sensitization. Patients additionally received weekly therapeutic DPC doses to the scalp throughout the roughly 25-week study period. Around 30 alopecia patients provided blood for TCR sequencing at one to four time points (pre-sensitization, 2, 6 and 24 weeks).

Results the study describes overall, beyond this receptor: The number of PT1 expanded TCRs positively correlated with patch test score, significant at thresholds 8, 16 and 32 but not 4. Compared with pre-sensitization or healthy control sets, expanded TCRs formed significantly more large CDR3 similarity clusters, which is consistent with antigen-driven responses. Because every patient had alopecia, a presumed autoimmune disease, the patients' immune response might differ from that of healthy individuals. Repeated subsampling changed both the strength of the expansion versus patch-test correlation and the threshold at which the correlation became significant. DPC sensitization did not change the number of TCRs with a frequency above 1 in 1000, and there was no evidence of changes in global repertoire structure.

The method was RACE. The instrument was a NextSeq 500. Library preparation attached unique molecular identifiers to individual cDNA molecules for quantitative, reproducible TCR counting. For every blood RNA sample, sequencing covered both the TCR alpha and TCR beta chains. On the study's bioinformatics: A median of around 100,000 TCRs per sample was observed, with a range of about 23,224 to 690,600. The Decombinator software suite was used to annotate the V, J and CDR3 of the TCR reads. Every sample was subsampled to the same number of TCRs (28,000) for the PS versus PT1 abundance plots. Expanded TCRs were defined as absent before sensitization and observed at least eight times at the 2-week time point. TCRdb reanalyzed the raw reads on its own, using fastp at Q25 for trimming and MiXCR for clone calling, and kept in-frame beta chains. Each entry merges the rows of one CDR3 protein and shows their most common DNA and genes. The authors' filters were not applied to this entry. The sample table records tens of thousands of distinct CDR3 sequences; about 3.5% of these occur just once. Clones ranked in the top ten supply roughly 7.3% of the sample.

The label giving this sample's time point can be read as: patch test 2, 6 weeks after DPC sensitization. In light of the paper, this sample's treatment or condition label describes: therapeutic diphenylcyclopropenone sensitization with weekly scalp DPC. At each patch-test visit, blood was drawn before the patch test was applied. To be eligible, patients had to be aged 18 to 70, diagnosed with alopecia and judged suitable for DPC therapy, while pregnant patients were excluded. Unfractionated whole blood was collected in Tempus Blood RNA tubes, and total RNA was extracted from that blood. As encoded in the germline V gene (reference sequence), CDR1 is DFQATT while CDR2 is SNEGSKA. V is pruned by 5 bases and J by 5 bases, leaving 4 bases of the junction without a gene match. The cysteine opens and the phenylalanine closes a CDR3 of 13 amino acids. Of the read, only the CDR3 DNA is kept; its 39 bases are in frame from base 1.

The chain is assembled from TRBV20-1 and TRBJ2-5, with 11 junctional bases fitting TRBD1. Sequencing used whole blood, obtained in connection with sensitization to the hapten diphenylcyclopropenone (DPC). This receptor was taken from a man aged 40-49 years with alopecia areata. Some clones in this sample may be carry-over from other donors' samples. The encoded CDR3 is CSAYWDRGETQYF. In nucleotides, the sequence is TGCAGTGCTTATTGGGACAGGGGGGAGACCCAGTACTTC.